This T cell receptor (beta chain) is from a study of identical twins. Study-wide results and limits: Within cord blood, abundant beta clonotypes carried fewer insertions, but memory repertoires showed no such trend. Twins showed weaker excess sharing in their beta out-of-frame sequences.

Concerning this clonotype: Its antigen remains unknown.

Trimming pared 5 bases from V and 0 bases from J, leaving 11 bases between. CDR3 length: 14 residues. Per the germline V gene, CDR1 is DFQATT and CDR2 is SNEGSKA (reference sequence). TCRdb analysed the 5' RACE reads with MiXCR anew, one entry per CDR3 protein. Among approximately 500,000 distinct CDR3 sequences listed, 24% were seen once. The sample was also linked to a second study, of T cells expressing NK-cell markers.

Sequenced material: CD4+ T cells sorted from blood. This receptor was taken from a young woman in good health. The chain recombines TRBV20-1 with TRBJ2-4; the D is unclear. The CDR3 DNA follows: TGCAGTGCTTCAGTCTCGCTAGCCAAAAACATTCAGTACTTC. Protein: CSASVSLAKNIQYF.